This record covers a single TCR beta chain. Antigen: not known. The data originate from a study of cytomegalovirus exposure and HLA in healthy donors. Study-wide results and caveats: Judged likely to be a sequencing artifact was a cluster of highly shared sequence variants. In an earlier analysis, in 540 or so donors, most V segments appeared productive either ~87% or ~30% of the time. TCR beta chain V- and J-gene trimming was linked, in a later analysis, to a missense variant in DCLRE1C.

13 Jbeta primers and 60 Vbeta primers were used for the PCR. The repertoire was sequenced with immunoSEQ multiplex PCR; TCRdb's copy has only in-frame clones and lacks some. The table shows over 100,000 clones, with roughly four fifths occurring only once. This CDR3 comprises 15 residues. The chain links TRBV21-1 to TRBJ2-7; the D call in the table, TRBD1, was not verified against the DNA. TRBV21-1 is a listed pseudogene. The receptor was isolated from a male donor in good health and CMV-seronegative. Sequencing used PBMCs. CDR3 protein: CASSKRTDPPREQYF. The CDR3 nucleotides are TGTGCCAGCAGCAAAAGGACAGACCCCCCGCGCGAGCAGTACTTC.